Listed below are T cell receptor beta chains from one sample, sequenced in a study of yellow fever vaccine responses in identical twins. TCRdb re-called the RT-PCR reads with MiXCR, one entry per CDR3 protein. The sample holds about 18,000 distinct CDR3 sequences, less than 70% seen once. The starting material was T cells from blood (PBMCs), unsorted or a sorted subset (not recorded which), obtained before or after yellow fever vaccination (not recorded which). The receptors here all came from a woman aged 18 to 35 who received the yellow fever vaccine. The CDR3 runs from the conserved cysteine through the conserved F or W. Each record gives: J gene, clone size, D gene, V gene, CDR3 DNA, CDR3 protein. D genes are given only for firm matches. Part of the rows lack a size; the others show once, few, many or a class for expanded clones.

TRBJ2-1,-,-,TRBV5-1,TGCGCCAGCAGCTTGGCAGGGGTCGCCTACAATGAGCAGTTCTTC,CASSLAGVAYNEQFF
TRBJ2-1,-,-,TRBV12-3/TRBV12-4,TGTGCCAGCAGTTTAGGGGGCATGAGAGGCAATGAGCAGTTCTTC,CASSLGGMRGNEQFF
TRBJ2-2,-,TRBD1,TRBV4-2,TGTGCCAGCAGCCGCCAGGCGCAGGGGGTTGTTTCCGGGGAGCTGTTTTTT,CASSRQAQGVVSGELFF
TRBJ1-3,-,-,TRBV19,TGTGCCAGTAGTATCGGGACGTTGCGAACTGGAAACACCATATATTTT,CASSIGTLRTGNTIYF
TRBJ2-3,-,-,TRBV11-1,TGTGCCAGCAGCCCCGGGGGCACAGATACGCAGTATTTT,CASSPGGTDTQYF
TRBJ2-1,-,-,TRBV12-3/TRBV12-4,TGTGCCAGCAGTCCCCAGGCAGGGGGGAACAATGAGCAGTTCTTC,CASSPQAGGNNEQFF
TRBJ1-5,-,-,TRBV12-3/TRBV12-4,TGTGCCAGCAGTTTAGATGGGAGCAATCAGCCCCAGCATTTT,CASSLDGSNQPQHF
TRBJ2-3,-,-,TRBV5-1,TGCGCCAGCAGCTTGGTTCTAGCAGATACGCAGTATTTT,CASSLVLADTQYF
TRBJ2-1,-,TRBD1,TRBV10-3,TGTGCCATCAGAAACCACCGGGACAGTTCCTACAATGAGCAGTTCTTC,CAIRNHRDSSYNEQFF
TRBJ2-7,-,-,TRBV4-2,TGTGCCAGCAGCCAGGACGTCAGAGGAACCTACGAGCAGTACTTC,CASSQDVRGTYEQYF
TRBJ2-2,-,-,TRBV7-6,TGTGCCAGCAGCTTCCGTTACACCGGGGAGCTGTTTTTT,CASSFRYTGELFF
TRBJ1-6,few,TRBD1,TRBV28,TGTGCCAGCAGGGACGCGCTTCAGGGGGCAATTTCACCCCTCCACTTT,CASRDALQGAISPLHF
TRBJ1-6,-,-,TRBV12-3/TRBV12-4,TGTGCCAGCAGTCCTACAGGGACCCCTTCACCCCTCCACTTT,CASSPTGTPSPLHF
TRBJ2-1,-,-,TRBV20-1,TGCAGTGCCCCCAGGGATGAGCAGTTCTTC,CSAPRDEQFF
TRBJ1-5,few,-,TRBV2,TGTGCCAGCTCTGGGGACAGCAATCAGCCCCAGCATTTT,CASSGDSNQPQHF
TRBJ2-7,-,-,TRBV20-1,TGCAGTGCTAGAGATGGTGGTCTAACCTACGAGCAGTACTTC,CSARDGGLTYEQYF
TRBJ1-5,-,-,TRBV20-1,TGCAGTGCTAGAGATACATCTCGGTATAGCAATCAGCCCCAGCATTTT,CSARDTSRYSNQPQHF
TRBJ2-3,-,TRBD2,TRBV20-1,TGCAGTGCTCTTAGCGGGCAAAGCACAGATACGCAGTATTTT,CSALSGQSTDTQYF
TRBJ1-6,-,-,TRBV2,TGTGCCAGCAGTGAAGCGGGGGGAGGGGTCTCACCCCTCCACTTT,CASSEAGGGVSPLHF
TRBJ2-3,-,TRBD2,TRBV11-1,TGTGCCAGCAGCCCAGCGGGGGTCACAGATACGCAGTATTTT,CASSPAGVTDTQYF
TRBJ2-3,-,TRBD2,TRBV7-9,TGTGCCAGCAGCGCTAGCGGGGGCACAGATACGCAGTATTTT,CASSASGGTDTQYF
TRBJ1-1,-,-,TRBV28,TGTGCCAGCAGTTTACGGTTGAACACTGAAGCTTTCTTT,CASSLRLNTEAFF
TRBJ2-7,-,TRBD1,TRBV5-8,TGTGCCAGCAGCCAGCAACAGGGGCGCGGTCCCGAGCAGTACTTC,CASSQQQGRGPEQYF
TRBJ1-2,-,TRBD1,TRBV29-1,TGCAGCGTAGAGGGACAGGGGAAAGTCTATGGCTACACCTTC,CSVEGQGKVYGYTF
TRBJ1-6,-,TRBD1,TRBV2,TGTGCCAGCGGTTTTAGGGACAGGGGAAGTTCACCCCTCCACTTT,CASGFRDRGSSPLHF
TRBJ2-1,-,-,TRBV9,TGTGCCAGCAGCGGGAGGAGTACCCTAGACAATGAGCAGTTCTTC,CASSGRSTLDNEQFF
TRBJ1-1,few,-,TRBV4-1,TGCGCCAGCAGCCCCGCGGGGGGCGGTAAGGCTGAAGCTTTCTTT,CASSPAGGGKAEAFF
TRBJ2-7,few,TRBD1,TRBV20-1,TGCAGTGCTAGTGGGACAGGGTTTTACGAGCAGTACTTC,CSASGTGFYEQYF
TRBJ2-2,-,TRBD1,TRBV25-1,TGTGCCAGCAGTGAAAGACAGGGGACCAACACCGGGGAGCTGTTTTTT,CASSERQGTNTGELFF
TRBJ1-4,-,TRBD1,TRBV11-3,TGTGCCAGCTCACGACAGGGGGGCGAAAAACTGTTTTTT,CASSRQGGEKLFF
TRBJ2-3,-,-,TRBV7-3,TGTGCCAGCAGCTCTCAGGGGATAAACACAGATACGCAGTATTTT,CASSSQGINTDTQYF
TRBJ1-3,-,-,TRBV11-3,TGTGCCAGCACCCGATCTGTGAGGGCGGGTGGAAACACCATATATTTT,CASTRSVRAGGNTIYF
TRBJ2-6,-,-,TRBV10-1,TGCGCCAGCAGCTTCGGGACTCTCAGCTCTTGGGCCAACGTCCTGACTTTC,CASSFGTLSSWANVLTF
TRBJ2-3,-,-,TRBV7-9,TGTGCCAGCAGCCCTGGGGGAGATACGCAGTATTTT,CASSPGGDTQYF
TRBJ2-1,-,TRBD2,TRBV3-1,TGTGCCAGCAGCCAAGATCGGCTAGCGGGAGGGGCGGAACAGTTCTTC,CASSQDRLAGGAEQFF
TRBJ2-6,-,-,TRBV5-1,TGCGCCAGCAGTGTCTCTGGGGCCAACGTCCTGACTTTC,CASSVSGANVLTF
TRBJ2-5,-,-,TRBV11-3,TGTGCCAGCAGTGATCAAGAGACCCAGTACTTC,CASSDQETQYF
TRBJ2-3,-,TRBD1,TRBV24-1,TGTGCCACCAGTGAACCGGGACAGAGCACAGATACGCAGTATTTT,CATSEPGQSTDTQYF
TRBJ2-6,-,-,TRBV18,TGTGCCAGCTCAGCGACAGTTTCCTCTGGGGCCAACGTCCTGACTTTC,CASSATVSSGANVLTF
TRBJ1-5,-,TRBD1,TRBV6-5,TGTGCCAGCAGTTACTGGGACAGTAGCAATCAGCCCCAGCATTTT,CASSYWDSSNQPQHF
TRBJ1-6,-,-,TRBV18,TGTGCCAGCTCATCTACTGATTCACCCCTCCACTTT,CASSSTDSPLHF
TRBJ2-7,few,-,TRBV11-2,TGTGCCAGCAGCTTTGCCCCAGCCTACGAGCAGTACTTC,CASSFAPAYEQYF
TRBJ2-1,-,-,TRBV12-3/TRBV12-4,TGTGCCAGCAGCAACGGACGTACCAGCTCCTACAATGAGCAGTTCTTC,CASSNGRTSSYNEQFF
TRBJ1-5,few,-,TRBV20-1,TGCAGTGCTGGGGGTCCACAAGAGCCCCAGCATTTT,CSAGGPQEPQHF
TRBJ2-5,-,-,TRBV13,TGTGCCAGCAGCTTACCTCAAGAGACCCAGTACTTC,CASSLPQETQYF
TRBJ1-1,-,-,TRBV5-1,TGCGCCAGCAGCCGCCAGCTGGGGGTTGAAGCTTTCTTT,CASSRQLGVEAFF